These T cell receptor beta chains were read from a single sample in a study of blood T cell repertoires in COVID-19. Clones were sequenced by immunoSEQ multiplex PCR, and TCRdb holds only the in-frame ones, with some missing. The sample comprises 200,000 to 250,000 clones, about 85% of which are singletons, and more than 0.75% rests with the top ten. The sequenced sample was peripheral blood. These receptors were obtained from a man between 40 and 49 years old with acute or convalescent COVID-19. CDR3s include the opening cysteine and the closing phenylalanine or tryptophan. The D gene is left open where the match is weak. Rows give clone size only sometimes, using once, few, many, or a class for an expanded clone.

DNA	CDR3	D	size	V	J
TGCAGCGTTGAAGATCTGTCCGGGATCTCTGGAAACACCATATATTTT	CSVEDLSGISGNTIYF	.	once	TRBV29-1	TRBJ1-3
TGTGCCAGTAGTTTCGGGAGCGGGCAGCCCCAGCATTTT	CASSFGSGQPQHF	.	once	TRBV19	TRBJ1-5
TGTGCCAGCAGCTTGACAGGGGGCACAGGCTACACCTTC	CASSLTGGTGYTF	TRBD1	.	TRBV5-4	TRBJ1-2
TGTGCCAGCAGCCATGGGGTCGGGGGAACATACGAGCAGTACTTC	CASSHGVGGTYEQYF	.	.	TRBV7-2	TRBJ2-7
TGTGCCAGCAGTGAATATGTGGGGGCCCGGAGCAATCAGCCCCAGCATTTT	CASSEYVGARSNQPQHF	.	.	TRBV25-1	TRBJ1-5
TGCAGTGCGAAAGACTTGGATACGCAGTATTTT	CSAKDLDTQYF	.	.	TRBV20-1	TRBJ2-3
TGTGCCAGCAGTTATATCGCGACAGGGGGTCGGGGCGGCTACACCTTC	CASSYIATGGRGGYTF	TRBD1	.	TRBV6-5	TRBJ1-2
TGTGCCAGTAGTATAGAGGGGCGACATCAGCCCCAGCATTTT	CASSIEGRHQPQHF	.	.	TRBV19	TRBJ1-5
TGTGCCAGCAGCGGAGGACAGTTTAATGAAAAACTGTTTTTT	CASSGGQFNEKLFF	.	.	TRBV6-5	TRBJ1-4
TGTGCCAGCAGTACGACAGGGGAATCCGGCTACACCTTC	CASSTTGESGYTF	TRBD1	few	TRBV7-9	TRBJ1-2
TGTGCCAGCAGTTTAGACGGGGTATATGGCTACACCTTC	CASSLDGVYGYTF	.	.	TRBV27	TRBJ1-2
TGTGCCAGCAGCTTAACGACGGGTCGGGAGTCACCCCTCCACTTT	CASSLTTGRESPLHF	.	.	TRBV4-2	TRBJ1-6
TGTGCCAGCAGCACCGGGAGGGGGACAGCGAACACTGAAGCTTTCTTT	CASSTGRGTANTEAFF	TRBD1	.	TRBV11-2	TRBJ1-1
TGTGCCAGCAGTGAGACAGGGGGGAACTTCATCCGGGATTTT	CASSETGGNFIRDF	TRBD1	.	TRBV6-1	TRBJ1-3
TGTGCCAGCAGCTTGACAGGGGACTATGGCTACACCTTC	CASSLTGDYGYTF	TRBD1	.	TRBV7-8	TRBJ1-2
TGTGCCAGCAGCTTCCAAAGGAGCGACACTGAAGCTTTCTTT	CASSFQRSDTEAFF	.	few	TRBV7-2	TRBJ1-1
TGTGCCAGCAGTTCCGGGACTAAATACAATGAGCAGTTCTTC	CASSSGTKYNEQFF	TRBD2	.	TRBV6-5	TRBJ2-1
TGTGCCAGTAGTGCCTCCGGGACAGGCATAAACACCATATATTTT	CASSASGTGINTIYF	TRBD1	.	TRBV19	TRBJ1-3
TGCGCCAGCAGCGAGGGACTAGCCGGGCCCGGGGAGCTGTTTTTT	CASSEGLAGPGELFF	TRBD2	.	TRBV5-1	TRBJ2-2
TGCGCCAGCAGCTTGGGGTTGACGGGAGATCCCTCGGGCTACACCTTC	CASSLGLTGDPSGYTF	.	.	TRBV5-1	TRBJ1-2
TGTGCCAGCGGCAGGGGGGACACTGAAGCTTTCTTT	CASGRGDTEAFF	TRBD1	.	TRBV14	TRBJ1-1
TGTGCCATCAGTGAAGGCCATAAGGACAGGGGCTACGAGCAGTACTTC	CAISEGHKDRGYEQYF	TRBD1	once	TRBV10-3	TRBJ2-7
TGTGCCAGCAGTTACCAGGGACAGGGGGGTTTGGAGTACTTC	CASSYQGQGGLEYF	TRBD1	.	TRBV6-5	TRBJ2-7
TGTGCCAGCAGTTTCCGGGACAGGGCCCTCTCTGGGGCCAACGTCCTGACTTTC	CASSFRDRALSGANVLTF	TRBD1	.	TRBV27	TRBJ2-6
TGTGCCAGCAGCTTATGGGCCACCGGGACAGGGGCCGGGGAGCTGTTTTTT	CASSLWATGTGAGELFF	TRBD1	.	TRBV7-3	TRBJ2-2
TGTGCCAGCAGCCCCAGACTAGCGGGGGAGGCCGAGCAGTACTTC	CASSPRLAGEAEQYF	TRBD2	.	TRBV6-6	TRBJ2-7
TGTGCCAGTAGTAGGGCCGTCCAAGAGACCCAGTACTTC	CASSRAVQETQYF	.	.	TRBV19	TRBJ2-5
TGTGCCAGCAGCTTGGGGACAGGGGGCGCCGCAGATACGCAGTATTTT	CASSLGTGGAADTQYF	TRBD1	.	TRBV11-2	TRBJ2-3
TGTGCCAGCAGCTTGGGATCTCAGGGCAATTCACCCCTCCACTTT	CASSLGSQGNSPLHF	.	.	TRBV5-6	TRBJ1-6
TGTGCCAGCAGCCTTGACAGGGATTTTGGAAACACCATATATTTT	CASSLDRDFGNTIYF	TRBD1	once	TRBV9	TRBJ1-3
TGCGCCAGCAGCCAAGATCAGGCAGCCCTAGCCAAAAACATTCAGTACTTC	CASSQDQAALAKNIQYF	.	.	TRBV4-3	TRBJ2-4
TGTGCCAGCAGCCTTTTAGCGGGGGGCAACAATGAGCAGTTCTTC	CASSLLAGGNNEQFF	TRBD2	.	TRBV7-2	TRBJ2-1
TGCGCCAGCAGCCAACGGGACAGGAGCTCTGGAAACACCATATATTTT	CASSQRDRSSGNTIYF	TRBD1	.	TRBV4-1	TRBJ1-3
TGTGCCATCAGTTCCCCCGGGACAGGGGCCTTGGGCTACACCTTC	CAISSPGTGALGYTF	TRBD1	.	TRBV10-3	TRBJ1-2
TGTGCCAGCAGCTTAGGGGCAGAGACTGGAAACACCATATATTTT	CASSLGAETGNTIYF	.	few	TRBV7-9	TRBJ1-3
TGTGCCAGCAGCCCCTGGGGCGGCAGGACGAACACTGAAGCTTTCTTT	CASSPWGGRTNTEAFF	.	.	TRBV2	TRBJ1-1
TGTGCCAGCTCACCGAGAGGAGAGGCTGAAGCTTTCTTT	CASSPRGEAEAFF	.	once	TRBV18	TRBJ1-1
TGTGCCAGCAGCTTGGACGGGACTAGCACAGATACGCAGTATTTT	CASSLDGTSTDTQYF	.	.	TRBV5-5	TRBJ2-3
TGTGCCAGCAGCGGGAGCGGGGGGCCCTCCTACGAGCAGTACTTC	CASSGSGGPSYEQYF	TRBD2	.	TRBV2	TRBJ2-7
TGTGCCATCACCTCACAGGGAGCACCCCTCCACTTT	CAITSQGAPLHF	.	.	TRBV10-3	TRBJ1-6